This TCR beta chain was captured in a study of T-cell memory formation after mild COVID-19. Broader study findings: Balance between CD4 and CD8 was seen in clones contracting day 15 to 85, and a CD4+ lean was seen in later expanders.

TCRdb re-called the 5' RACE reads with MiXCR, one entry per CDR3 protein. The sample yields 350,000 to 450,000 distinct CDR3 sequences, about 24% seen once. With 5 bases clipped from V and 11 bases from J, the junction kept 6 bases outside the gene matches. CDR3 size: 12 residues. Germline CDR1 KGHDR, CDR2 SFDVKD. This clonotype was counted between two and nine times. Its specificity is not known. Sequenced input: PBMCs or a T cell subset sorted from them (not recorded which). The TCR originated in an adult woman who had mild COVID-19 (a few samples of this study predate the infection). Cell type and time point are not known. The V call is TRBV24-1, the J call TRBJ1-1; 8 bases fit TRBD1. The CDR3 reads CATSAGQGAAFF. CDR3 DNA sequence: TGTGCCACCAGTGCCGGACAGGGAGCGGCTTTCTTT.